A single T cell receptor (beta chain) is shown here with its context. The antigen this receptor binds is unknown. Per-base qualities were not stored, and no clone one base away is much larger. This entry belongs to a study of blood T cell repertoires in COVID-19 (dated by TCRdb to 2019 to 2021). For the study in its entirety: Collaborator samples came from the United States, Italy and Spain and covered acute and convalescent phases of COVID-19. Samples came from the ongoing ImmuneRACE study (first 160 participants) plus 1,254 subjects from 6 global collaborators. The sample metadata nearly always contained a de-identified subject ID, COVID-19 status, age in years and sex. Deeply sampled blood TCRbeta repertoires from subjects exposed to, actively infected with, or recovered from COVID-19 were included in the dataset. Where available, HLA class I and class II types were obtained from metadata supplied by the sample provider rather than from assay-based typing. The repertoires were released in a freely available public database meant as a resource for research on the immune response to SARS-CoV-2. The prospective study material was composed of cDNA or gDNA derived from T cells, B-cell-depleted T cells, or PBMCs.

TCRbeta CDR3 regions were amplified from genomic DNA using the immunoSEQ Assay, a bias-controlled multiplex PCR. As for the original processing: Nucleated cell counts per sample were estimated from amplification of reference gene primers within the assay. To quantify the absolute abundance of each unique TCRbeta CDR3 rearrangement, sequence reads were collapsed and filtered. For each sample, productive Simpson clonality was calculated by taking the square root of Simpson's diversity index across productive rearrangements. TCRdb limited this immuneACCESS table to in-frame rearrangements with V and J called. A share of clones is missing; checked studies link under half to unresolved V genes, and the rest is unexplained. The V and J calls and the clone size are those of that table, but D and trimming were determined from the DNA. The sample records around 470,000 clones, less than 95% of which are singletons. The biggest ten clones account for about 0.63% of the sample.

Trimming takes 8 bases from V and 10 bases from J, and the germline ends sit 14 bases apart. Spanning cysteine to phenylalanine, the CDR3 consists of 12 amino acids. Just CDR3 DNA is preserved here, 36 bases in frame from base 1. Broader findings and caveats from the paper: The amount of clinical and demographic metadata varied by source and participant and was provided uncurated.

Participants in the prospective study were enrolled through a virtual design, were aged 18 to 89 years, and lived in 24 United States geographic areas. To assign participants to cohorts, the prospective study relied on clinical history that participants themselves reported in a screening survey and a study questionnaire. Recovered participants in ImmuneRACE Cohort 3 were defined as having two consecutive negative NP/OP PCR tests, clearance from a healthcare professional, or resolution of symptoms. Mobile phlebotomists in the prospective study collected whole blood, serum and a nasopharyngeal or oropharyngeal swab from every participant. Over a roughly two-month period, participants in the prospective study had the option of providing additional blood draws and questionnaires. Blood samples from the prospective study were shipped frozen or at room temperature prior to DNA extraction.

The sequencing sample was made of PBMCs or T cells enriched from blood (not recorded which). Rearrangement joined TRBV12-3 or TRBV12-4 to TRBJ1-4, and possibly TRBD1, on 5 matching bases. The clonotype originates from a man between 18 and 29 years old who had recovered from COVID-19. The nucleotides are TGTGCCAGCGGTCAGCGACAGCGAAAACTGTTTTTT. Translated, this is CASGQRQRKLFF.